Listed below are T cell receptor beta chains from one sample, sequenced in a study of blood T cells in healthy people across ages. MiXCR, run by TCRdb on the 5' RACE reads, gives a single entry per CDR3 protein. The repertoire holds 1.5 million to 2 million distinct CDR3 sequences, around 35% seen once, with roughly 12% in the top ten. The sequenced sample was blood. The source of these receptors is a woman younger than 45 in good health. The CDR3 runs from the conserved cysteine through the conserved F or W. The D gene is left open where the match is weak. Clone size is stated in some rows and not others, as once, few, many or a class when expanded.

CDR3 protein: CASSQDRWGELFF
CDR3 DNA: TGCGCCAGCAGCCAAGATCGGTGGGGGGAGCTGTTTTTT
CDR3 length: 13
clone size: NA
D gene: NA
V gene: TRBV4-1
J gene: TRBJ2-2

CDR3 protein: CASSLNGADTQYF
CDR3 DNA: TGTGCCAGCAGTCTCAATGGTGCAGATACGCAGTATTTT
CDR3 length: 13
clone size: few
D gene: NA
V gene: TRBV12-3/TRBV12-4
J gene: TRBJ2-3

CDR3 protein: CSARDRARVLREQYF
CDR3 DNA: TGCAGTGCTAGAGATCGGGCTCGGGTTTTGCGCGAGCAGTACTTC
CDR3 length: 15
clone size: NA
D gene: NA
V gene: TRBV20-1
J gene: TRBJ2-7

CDR3 protein: CASSGTGSSYIEQFF
CDR3 DNA: TGCGCCAGCAGTGGGACAGGGAGCTCCTACATTGAGCAGTTCTTC
CDR3 length: 15
clone size: NA
D gene: TRBD1
V gene: TRBV5-1
J gene: TRBJ2-1

CDR3 protein: CTSSSTLEGLETQYF
CDR3 DNA: TGTACCAGCAGTTCCACACTGGAGGGCCTAGAGACCCAGTACTTC
CDR3 length: 15
clone size: NA
D gene: NA
V gene: TRBV12-3/TRBV12-4
J gene: TRBJ2-5

CDR3 protein: CASSPRDRGRGATGELFF
CDR3 DNA: TGTGCCAGCAGCCCCCGGGACAGGGGGCGCGGGGCCACCGGGGAGCTGTTTTTT
CDR3 length: 18
clone size: NA
D gene: TRBD1
V gene: TRBV7-8
J gene: TRBJ2-2

CDR3 protein: CASSHTGLAGAREQFF
CDR3 DNA: TGTGCCAGCAGTCACACGGGACTAGCGGGAGCGCGGGAGCAGTTCTTC
CDR3 length: 16
clone size: few
D gene: TRBD2
V gene: TRBV7-9
J gene: TRBJ2-1

CDR3 protein: CASSRRARGDTEAFF
CDR3 DNA: TGTGCCAGTAGTCGGAGGGCCAGGGGAGACACTGAAGCTTTCTTT
CDR3 length: 15
clone size: NA
D gene: NA
V gene: TRBV19
J gene: TRBJ1-1

CDR3 protein: CAISWTGNSPLHF
CDR3 DNA: TGTGCCATCAGTTGGACCGGGAATTCACCCCTCCACTTT
CDR3 length: 13
clone size: few
D gene: NA
V gene: TRBV10-3
J gene: TRBJ1-6

CDR3 protein: CASSQYTGETEAFF
CDR3 DNA: TGTGCCAGCAGCCAGTACACGGGGGAAACTGAAGCTTTCTTT
CDR3 length: 14
clone size: NA
D gene: NA
V gene: TRBV7-6
J gene: TRBJ1-1

CDR3 protein: CSARTPSGGEYNEQFF
CDR3 DNA: TGCAGTGCCAGAACGCCTAGCGGGGGTGAATACAATGAGCAGTTCTTC
CDR3 length: 16
clone size: many
D gene: TRBD2
V gene: TRBV20-1
J gene: TRBJ2-1

CDR3 protein: CSARDLSTTMNTEAFF
CDR3 DNA: TGCAGTGCTAGAGATTTGAGTACAACTATGAACACTGAAGCTTTCTTT
CDR3 length: 16
clone size: few
D gene: NA
V gene: TRBV20-1
J gene: TRBJ1-1

CDR3 protein: CASSSLVGGDTGELFF
CDR3 DNA: TGTGCCAGCAGCTCACTAGTTGGGGGGGATACCGGGGAGCTGTTTTTT
CDR3 length: 16
clone size: few
D gene: TRBD2
V gene: TRBV7-8
J gene: TRBJ2-2

CDR3 protein: CAISERDPAGTQYF
CDR3 DNA: TGTGCCATCAGTGAAAGGGACCCTGCAGGTACGCAGTATTTT
CDR3 length: 14
clone size: NA
D gene: NA
V gene: TRBV10-3
J gene: TRBJ2-3

CDR3 protein: CASSLASLETQYF
CDR3 DNA: TGTGCCAGCAGCTTGGCGTCCTTAGAGACCCAGTACTTC
CDR3 length: 13
clone size: few
D gene: NA
V gene: TRBV5-6
J gene: TRBJ2-5

CDR3 protein: CASSQTGPQETQYF
CDR3 DNA: TGTGCCAGCAGCCAGACAGGGCCCCAAGAGACCCAGTACTTC
CDR3 length: 14
clone size: many
D gene: TRBD1
V gene: TRBV12-3/TRBV12-4
J gene: TRBJ2-5

CDR3 protein: CASTAGSWSDEQFF
CDR3 DNA: TGCGCCAGCACCGCAGGTAGTTGGAGCGATGAGCAGTTCTTC
CDR3 length: 14
clone size: NA
D gene: NA
V gene: TRBV5-1
J gene: TRBJ2-1

CDR3 protein: CAISDEGNTEAFF
CDR3 DNA: TGTGCCATCAGTGATGAGGGGAACACTGAAGCTTTCTTT
CDR3 length: 13
clone size: NA
D gene: NA
V gene: TRBV10-3
J gene: TRBJ1-1

CDR3 protein: CSVTVVGPSYEQYF
CDR3 DNA: TGCAGCGTGACTGTGGTGGGTCCCTCCTACGAGCAGTACTTC
CDR3 length: 14
clone size: few
D gene: NA
V gene: TRBV29-1
J gene: TRBJ2-7

CDR3 protein: CASSQARGGGYNEQFF
CDR3 DNA: TGTGCCAGCAGCCAAGCCAGGGGGGGTGGCTACAATGAGCAGTTCTTC
CDR3 length: 16
clone size: many
D gene: NA
V gene: TRBV4-2
J gene: TRBJ2-1

CDR3 protein: CSARGSPGNTIYF
CDR3 DNA: TGCAGTGCTAGAGGGAGTCCTGGAAACACCATATATTTT
CDR3 length: 13
clone size: once
D gene: NA
V gene: TRBV20-1
J gene: TRBJ1-3

CDR3 protein: CASSLEHSRNPEKLFF
CDR3 DNA: TGTGCCAGCAGCTTAGAACACTCCCGCAACCCAGAAAAACTGTTTTTT
CDR3 length: 16
clone size: few
D gene: NA
V gene: TRBV7-9
J gene: TRBJ1-4

CDR3 protein: CASSLYLAGLHPYEQYF
CDR3 DNA: TGTGCCAGCAGCTTATACCTAGCGGGGTTACATCCCTACGAGCAGTACTTC
CDR3 length: 17
clone size: few
D gene: TRBD2
V gene: TRBV7-9
J gene: TRBJ2-7

CDR3 protein: CASTHGQDEQYF
CDR3 DNA: TGTGCCAGCACCCACGGGCAGGACGAGCAGTACTTC
CDR3 length: 12
clone size: few
D gene: NA
V gene: TRBV3-1
J gene: TRBJ2-7

CDR3 protein: CASSVLGQGGEQFF
CDR3 DNA: TGTGCCAGCAGCGTCTTAGGACAGGGCGGTGAGCAGTTCTTC
CDR3 length: 14
clone size: NA
D gene: TRBD1
V gene: TRBV9
J gene: TRBJ2-1

CDR3 protein: CASSCEGTGPDTQYF
CDR3 DNA: TGCGCCAGCAGCTGTGAGGGAACCGGGCCCGATACGCAGTATTTT
CDR3 length: 15
clone size: NA
D gene: NA
V gene: TRBV5-1
J gene: TRBJ2-3

CDR3 protein: CASSVDGNLDGYTF
CDR3 DNA: TGTGCCAGCAGCGTAGACGGTAACCTGGATGGCTACACCTTC
CDR3 length: 14
clone size: NA
D gene: NA
V gene: TRBV9
J gene: TRBJ1-2

CDR3 protein: CASSLRTSYNEQFF
CDR3 DNA: TGTGCCAGCAGTTTAAGGACCTCCTACAATGAGCAGTTCTTC
CDR3 length: 14
clone size: NA
D gene: NA
V gene: TRBV12-3/TRBV12-4
J gene: TRBJ2-1

CDR3 protein: CSAREAGGLNEQFF
CDR3 DNA: TGCAGTGCTAGAGAGGCGGGGGGGCTCAATGAGCAGTTCTTC
CDR3 length: 14
clone size: NA
D gene: TRBD2
V gene: TRBV20-1
J gene: TRBJ2-1

CDR3 protein: CASSLGRSYGEQYF
CDR3 DNA: TGTGCCAGCAGCTTGGGCCGTTCCTACGGCGAGCAGTACTTC
CDR3 length: 14
clone size: NA
D gene: NA
V gene: TRBV5-4
J gene: TRBJ2-7

CDR3 protein: CASSLKSPAYNEQFF
CDR3 DNA: TGTGCCAGCAGTTTAAAGTCCCCAGCCTACAATGAGCAGTTCTTC
CDR3 length: 15
clone size: many
D gene: NA
V gene: TRBV27
J gene: TRBJ2-1

CDR3 protein: CASSVGTGTYNEQYF
CDR3 DNA: TGTGCCAGCAGCGTGGGGACAGGAACCTACAATGAGCAGTACTTC
CDR3 length: 15
clone size: NA
D gene: TRBD1
V gene: TRBV5-5
J gene: TRBJ2-7

CDR3 protein: CASSLARLAGEDTQYF
CDR3 DNA: TGCGCCAGCAGCTTGGCCCGGCTAGCGGGAGAAGATACGCAGTATTTT
CDR3 length: 16
clone size: NA
D gene: TRBD2
V gene: TRBV5-1
J gene: TRBJ2-3

CDR3 protein: CATRAGYNEQFF
CDR3 DNA: TGTGCCACCAGGGCGGGGTACAATGAGCAGTTCTTC
CDR3 length: 12
clone size: many
D gene: NA
V gene: TRBV12-3/TRBV12-4
J gene: TRBJ2-1

CDR3 protein: CASSLVLESVAQYF
CDR3 DNA: TGTGCCAGCAGCTTAGTTTTGGAGTCAGTAGCGCAGTATTTT
CDR3 length: 14
clone size: NA
D gene: NA
V gene: TRBV7-9
J gene: TRBJ2-3

CDR3 protein: CASSFLGREEQYF
CDR3 DNA: TGTGCCAGCAGTTTCCTGGGACGTGAGGAGCAGTACTTC
CDR3 length: 13
clone size: NA
D gene: NA
V gene: TRBV28
J gene: TRBJ2-5

CDR3 protein: CASSPQAGTYNEQFF
CDR3 DNA: TGCGCCAGCAGCCCCCAAGCGGGAACCTACAATGAGCAGTTCTTC
CDR3 length: 15
clone size: few
D gene: TRBD2
V gene: TRBV5-1
J gene: TRBJ2-1

CDR3 protein: CAISESGGLNTEAFF
CDR3 DNA: TGTGCCATCAGTGAGTCGGGGGGCCTGAACACTGAAGCTTTCTTT
CDR3 length: 15
clone size: once
D gene: NA
V gene: TRBV10-3
J gene: TRBJ1-1

CDR3 protein: CASSATGQKNTEAFF
CDR3 DNA: TGTGCCAGCAGCGCCACGGGACAGAAGAACACTGAAGCTTTCTTT
CDR3 length: 15
clone size: NA
D gene: TRBD1
V gene: TRBV25-1
J gene: TRBJ1-1

CDR3 protein: CAWTQGGEAFF
CDR3 DNA: TGTGCCTGGACACAGGGTGGGGAAGCTTTCTTT
CDR3 length: 11
clone size: NA
D gene: NA
V gene: TRBV30
J gene: TRBJ1-1

CDR3 protein: CASSLMTGGATGPYEQYF
CDR3 DNA: TGTGCCAGCAGTTTAATGACAGGGGGCGCGACGGGACCCTACGAGCAGTACTTC
CDR3 length: 18
clone size: NA
D gene: TRBD1
V gene: TRBV27
J gene: TRBJ2-7

CDR3 protein: CASSTGTSGRQETQYF
CDR3 DNA: TGTGCCAGCAGCACCGGGACTAGCGGTCGACAAGAGACCCAGTACTTC
CDR3 length: 16
clone size: few
D gene: TRBD2
V gene: TRBV7-9
J gene: TRBJ2-5

CDR3 protein: CASTLGDRNTEAFF
CDR3 DNA: TGTGCCAGCACCCTTGGGGACAGGAACACTGAAGCTTTCTTT
CDR3 length: 14
clone size: few
D gene: TRBD1
V gene: TRBV3-1
J gene: TRBJ1-1

CDR3 protein: CSAKEGVLYGYTF
CDR3 DNA: TGCAGTGCTAAAGAAGGCGTGCTCTATGGCTACACCTTC
CDR3 length: 13
clone size: few
D gene: NA
V gene: TRBV20-1
J gene: TRBJ1-2

CDR3 protein: CASSLASRGNTEAFF
CDR3 DNA: TGTGCCAGCAGCTTAGCGTCCAGGGGTAACACTGAAGCTTTCTTT
CDR3 length: 15
clone size: NA
D gene: NA
V gene: TRBV7-8
J gene: TRBJ1-1

CDR3 protein: CASGGPLREVGEQYF
CDR3 DNA: TGTGCCAGCGGGGGGCCTTTACGGGAGGTTGGAGAGCAGTACTTC
CDR3 length: 15
clone size: NA
D gene: NA
V gene: TRBV27
J gene: TRBJ2-7

CDR3 protein: CASSSTNTEFF
CDR3 DNA: TGTGCCAGCAGTTCTACTAATACCGAGTTCTTC
CDR3 length: 11
clone size: NA
D gene: NA
V gene: TRBV12-3/TRBV12-4
J gene: TRBJ2-1

CDR3 protein: CASAVGGTEAFF
CDR3 DNA: TGTGCCAGCGCTGTGGGGGGCACTGAAGCTTTCTTT
CDR3 length: 12
clone size: NA
D gene: NA
V gene: TRBV2
J gene: TRBJ1-1

CDR3 protein: CASRVGPITDTQYF
CDR3 DNA: TGTGCCAGCAGGGTGGGGCCTATCACAGATACGCAGTATTTT
CDR3 length: 14
clone size: many
D gene: NA
V gene: TRBV7-2
J gene: TRBJ2-3

CDR3 protein: CATSGRYSNQPQHF
CDR3 DNA: TGTGCCACTTCTGGGCGGTATAGCAATCAGCCCCAGCATTTT
CDR3 length: 14
clone size: few
D gene: NA
V gene: TRBV24-1
J gene: TRBJ1-5

CDR3 protein: CASSLGVAGGTYNEQFF
CDR3 DNA: TGTGCCAGCAGCTTGGGGGTAGCGGGAGGGACCTACAATGAGCAGTTCTTC
CDR3 length: 17
clone size: NA
D gene: TRBD2
V gene: TRBV5-6
J gene: TRBJ2-1

CDR3 protein: CASSVIVGEQYF
CDR3 DNA: TGTGCCAGCAGTGTGATCGTTGGCGAGCAGTACTTC
CDR3 length: 12
clone size: few
D gene: NA
V gene: TRBV28
J gene: TRBJ2-7

CDR3 protein: CASSQDREAGGTDTQYF
CDR3 DNA: TGCGCCAGCAGCCAGGACAGGGAGGCCGGGGGTACAGATACGCAGTATTTT
CDR3 length: 17
clone size: NA
D gene: TRBD1
V gene: TRBV4-1
J gene: TRBJ2-3